This entry describes one T cell receptor beta chain. The antigen is undetermined. The entry originates in a study of shared clonotypes between healthy human individuals. The germline V and J ends were trimmed by 4 bases and 4 bases, with 14 bases remaining between them. This CDR3 is built from 14 residues. Clones were sequenced by immunoSEQ multiplex PCR, and TCRdb holds only the in-frame ones, with some missing. Among around 2,000,000 clones listed, around 95% were seen once. Study-wide points: Estimated richness values were generally larger in naive subsets than in memory subsets.

This TCR was sampled from a man aged 18 to 29 in good health. The gene calls are TRBV5-3 and TRBJ1-1; D is possibly TRBD1 (5 bases). TRBV5-3 is an open reading frame, and its role is uncertain. Sequenced sample: naive CD4+ T cells sorted from blood. Documented subset: CD45RA+ positively selected. CDR3 sequence: CARSGSGEVTEAFF. The CDR3 nucleotides are TGTGCCAGAAGCGGCTCGGGGGAGGTCACTGAAGCTTTCTTT.